A single sample gave rise to the 25 T cell receptor beta chains below, sequenced in a study of tumor-infiltrating lymphocytes in primary liver carcinoma. Scientists recovered RNA and DNA together from about 21-30 mg of unsorted bulk tissue. A primer in the constant region served to generate TCR beta cDNA from about 480 ng of total RNA. Employing slightly modified ARM-PCR, three nested multiplex PCR rounds were run, and these gave rise to the TCR beta libraries. Rounds one and two of PCR, each of about 10 cycles, were primed with TRBV1-TRBV30 forward primers and a C-beta reverse primer. MiXCR was run by TCRdb on the multiplex PCR reads, yielding one entry per CDR3 protein. The data contain some 110,000 distinct CDR3 sequences, 60% to 80% of them singletons. Sequenced sample: liver tumor tissue from sampling region 3. Subset meaning: tumor region T3, left-lateral pole. These TCRs come from a woman aged 60-75 years with primary liver carcinoma and hepatitis B virus infection.

This clonotype is a singleton in its sample. The CDR3 is CASGSTSGSSYEQYF. The CDR3 nucleotides are TGTGCCAGCGGCTCGACTAGTGGGTCCTCCTACGAGCAGTACTTC. The chain couples TRBV7-8 to TRBJ2-7, with a possible D match to TRBD2 (6 bases). The germline V gene has CDR1 SGHVS and CDR2 FQNEAQ. V lost 8 bases, J lost 0 bases, and 17 bases lay in between. The CDR3 is 15 amino acids.

V is TRBV4-1 and J is TRBJ1-4; a weak D match, TRBD1 (6 bases). Between the trimmed V and J ends, which lost 4 bases and 8 bases, there was a span of 20 bases. Germline CDR1 and CDR2: MGHRA and YSYEKL. This CDR3 region has 16 residues. The CDR3 sequence is CASSPRMDSGGEKLFF. Written as DNA, the CDR3 is TGCGCCAGCAGCCCACGCATGGACAGTGGAGGAGAAAAACTGTTTTTT.

A single count supports this clonotype. This rearrangement joins TRBV7-9 to TRBJ2-7; D may match TRBD1 or TRBD2 (5 bases each). V was clipped by 0 bases and J by 7 bases, with 16 bases between them. The CDR3 extends over 15 amino acids. Looked up from germline, CDR1 is SEHNR and CDR2 is FQNEAQ (reference sequence). CDR3 bases: TGTGCCAGCAGCTTAGCGGGGACCAACCCGGGGGAGCAGTACTTC. It encodes CASSLAGTNPGEQYF.

The sample holds one count of this clonotype. A clone one base away is much larger, so this may be a read error. Here the CDR3 omits its conserved ending phenylalanine or tryptophan, so a read error is the likely source. The chain employs TRBV18 and TRBJ2-3; D possibly corresponds to TRBD1 (5 bases). Trimming cost V 8 bases and J 5 bases, with 14 bases left between them. The CDR3 extends over 13 amino acids. Germline values: CDR1 KGHSH, CDR2 LQKENI. The CDR3 region has the DNA TGTGCCAGCGAACAGGTTCGTGAAGATACGCAGTATCTT. This sequence encodes CASEQVREDTQYL.

Many counts were recorded for this clonotype. This chain links TRBV6-5 with TRBJ2-1; 8 bases are a match to TRBD2. The CDR3 extends over 11 amino acids. Germline V CDR1 and CDR2: MNHEY, SVGAGI. V lost 6 bases to trimming and J lost 10 bases; unmatched junction nucleotides: 2. CDR3 residues: CASRRLAEQFF. In DNA, the CDR3 is TGTGCCAGCAGACGACTAGCGGAGCAGTTCTTC.

This clonotype was detected ten times or more. CDR3 DNA sequence: TGCGCCAGCAGCCAAGGAGGGCATAGCAATCAGCCCCAGCATTTT. Protein product: CASSQGGHSNQPQHF. V and J are TRBV4-1 and TRBJ1-5; D call uncertain. Trimming shortened V by 1 base and J by 0 bases, and 7 bases separated the two germline ends. The CDR3 covers 15 residues. Germline V gene data show CDR1 as MGHRA and CDR2 as YSYEKL.

Notes on this clonotype: Relative to the germline gene, one junction end is altered; a read error may explain this. The chain uses TRBV11-2 and TRBJ2-5, with D maybe TRBD1 (5 bases). This CDR3 is 14 amino acids long. Looked up from germline, CDR1 is SGHAT and CDR2 is FQNNGV. CDR3 residues: CDSSRWGVLETQYF. CDR3 bases: TGTGACAGCAGCCGATGGGGCGTCCTGGAGACCCAGTATTTC.

Many counts were recorded for this clonotype. This chain uses TRBV5-1 with TRBJ2-3; 9 nucleotides match TRBD1. J was trimmed by 0 bases and V by 0 bases; bases with no gene match: 8. Looked up from germline, CDR1 is SGHRS and CDR2 is YFSETQ. This CDR3 is 18 amino acids long. The CDR3 protein is CASSLGDRAQPSTDTQYF. CDR3 DNA: TGCGCCAGCAGCTTGGGGGACAGGGCACAACCTAGCACAGATACGCAGTATTTT.

This clonotype has more than one count but fewer than ten. A much larger clone lies one base from this, so it may be a read error. The chain couples TRBV29-1 to TRBJ2-7; D possibly corresponds to TRBD2 (6 bases). Trimming shortened V by 3 bases and J by 4 bases, and 10 bases separated the two germline ends. The V gene's germline CDR1 is SQVTM and CDR2 ANQGSEA. The CDR3 covers 12 residues. The CDR3 protein is CSVDWGTYEQYF. The CDR3 region has the DNA TGCAGCGTTGACTGGGGGACTTACGAGCAGTACTTC.

A word on this clonotype: One end of the junction fails to match germline, which may point to a read error. V usage is TRBV12-3 or TRBV12-4 and J usage is TRBJ2-1, with TRBD2 matching 10 bases. The CDR3 sequence is 17 residues long. The CDR3 sequence: CASSPTGSGRTYNKQFF. The DNA of the CDR3 is TGTGCCAGCAGCCCCACCGGTAGCGGGAGGACCTACAATAAGCAGTTCTTC.

The chain recombines TRBV12-3 or TRBV12-4 with TRBJ2-7, with 8 nucleotides matching TRBD2. J was trimmed by 4 bases and V by 7 bases; bases with no gene match: 12. The CDR3 has 15 amino acids. CDR3 protein: CASTKGLAGGYEQYF. In DNA, the CDR3 is TGTGCCAGCACCAAGGGACTGGCGGGAGGATACGAGCAGTACTTC.

With regard to this clonotype: A read error may produce the germline difference seen at one junction end. This chain joins TRBV11-2 and TRBJ1-6, with 7 bases that match TRBD1. The CDR3 sequence is 15 residues long. Germline assignment: CDR1 SGHAT and CDR2 FQNNGV. As DNA, the CDR3 is TGTGCCAGCAGCCTCTCCGGGACAGCTAATTCATCCCTCCATTTT. This codes for CASSLSGTANSSLHF.

Of note for this clonotype: One junction end does not reproduce the germline sequence, and a read error may be involved. The CDR3 reads CASNLIRGPNSPLHF. The DNA of the CDR3 is TGTGCCAGCAACTTGATCAGGGGCCCTAATTCACCCCTCCACTTT. The gene calls are TRBV5-5 and TRBJ1-6; tentative D call: TRBD1 (6 bases). Germline loops: CDR1 SGHKS, CDR2 YYEKEE (reference sequence). CDR3 size: 15 residues. The full variable domain, rest sourced from reference TRBV5-5 and TRBJ1-6, is DAGVTQSPTHLIKTRGQQVTLRCSPISGHKSVSWYQQVLGQGPQFIFQYYEKEERGRGNFPDRFSARQFPNYSSELNVNALLLGDSALYLCASNLIRGPNSPLHFGNGTRLTVT.

This clonotype was recorded at least ten times. This chain links TRBV6-5 with TRBJ1-2; D might be TRBD1 (5 bases). Trimming left V 5 bases short and J 5 bases short, with 6 bases between. The length of the CDR3 is 11 residues. CDR1 and CDR2 (germline): MNHEY, SVGAGI. The CDR3 reads CASSAGYGYTF. The CDR3 bases are TGTGCCAGCAGTGCAGGGTATGGCTACACCTTC.

As regards this clonotype: A much more abundant neighbour one base away suggests this may be a read error. This likely comes from a read error, as the CDR3 has no conserved phenylalanine or tryptophan at its end. The chain carries TRBV6-1 and TRBJ1-1, with D possibly being TRBD1 (5 bases). V dropped 4 bases and J dropped 7 bases, with 19 bases sitting between them. The germline V gene has CDR1 MNHNS and CDR2 SASEGT. This CDR3 has 15 amino acids. As DNA, the CDR3 is TGTGCCAGCAGTGGACGGGACCGAGCTTTCGTTGAAGCTTTCCTT. Translating it yields CASSGRDRAFVEAFL.

This clonotype was observed at least ten times. V usage is TRBV5-1 and J usage is TRBJ2-7, with 8 bases fitting TRBD1. From germline, CDR1 is SGHRS and CDR2 YFSETQ. This CDR3 has 15 amino acids. V shed 3 bases and J 2 bases; nucleotides not matched to a gene: 7. The CDR3 nucleotides are TGCGCCAGCAGCTCGCATCGGGGACAGGCCTACGAGCAGTACTTC. Translated, it gives CASSSHRGQAYEQYF.

In regard to this clonotype: One base away lies a much larger clone, so this may be a sequencing read error. V gene TRBV28 combines with J gene TRBJ2-6, with D hard to call. The CDR3 is made up of 14 amino acids. The germline V gene encodes CDR1 MDHEN and CDR2 SYDVKM. The CDR3 reads CARSSISGANVLTF. The CDR3 DNA sequence: TGTGCCAGGAGTTCCATTTCTGGGGCCAACGTCCTGACTTTC.

The V call is TRBV28, the J call TRBJ1-5; D is possibly TRBD1 (5 bases). The CDR3 sequence is 16 residues long. V lost 7 bases to trimming and J lost 2 bases, with 18 bases between them. Germline lookup yields CDR1 MDHEN and CDR2 SYDVKM. The CDR3 region is CASNPGLLGRNQPQHF. CDR3 DNA sequence: TGTGCCAGCAATCCGGGACTCCTAGGACGCAATCAGCCCCAGCATTTT. Variable domain in full (rest from reference TRBV28 and TRBJ1-5): DVKVTQSSRYLVKRTGEKVFLECVQDMDHENMFWYRQDPGLGLRLIYFSYDVKMKEKGDIPEGYSVSREKKERFSLILESASTNQTSMYLCASNPGLLGRNQPQHFGDGTRLSIL.

Details on this clonotype: This likely comes from a read error, as the CDR3 has no conserved phenylalanine or tryptophan at its end. This chain uses TRBV6-5 with TRBJ2-1; TRBD2 might be the D (5 bases). Germline V CDR1 and CDR2: MNHEY, SVGAGI. The CDR3 is 14 amino acids. The CDR3 sequence: CASTIGPRGNEQFL. CDR3 in DNA: TGTGCCAGCACCATCGGACCTCGGGGAAATGAACAGTTCCTC.

This clonotype was seen only once. It may be a read error: a sequence one base away is much more abundant. The chain employs TRBV14 and TRBJ1-1; no firm D call. The CDR3 extends over 13 amino acids. Per germline, CDR1 SGHDN and CDR2 FVKESK. The CDR3 loop is CASSHGMNIEAFF. CDR3 DNA: TGTGCCAGCAGCCATGGGATGAACATTGAAGCTTTCTTT.

Remarks on this clonotype: A much larger clonotype is one base distant, so this may be a read error. The chain joins TRBV5-6 to TRBJ1-5; D is unclear. The germline V and J ends were trimmed by 4 bases and 0 bases, with 14 bases remaining between them. The CDR3 consists of 16 residues. CDR1 and CDR2 (germline): SGHDT, YYEEEE. The CDR3 loop is CASSAEPGNSNQPQHF. For the CDR3, the DNA is TGTGCCAGCAGCGCTGAACCCGGGAATAGCAATCAGCCCCAGCATTTT.

This clonotype was seen just once. Its ends do not fully match the called genes, so a read error is possible. The genes are TRBV12-3 or TRBV12-4 and TRBJ1-1, with 7 bases identical to TRBD1. CDR3 size: 16 residues. Here the CDR3 reads CASSLAGQPDLTVAFF. CDR3 bases: TGTGCCAGCAGTTTAGCGGGACAGCCGGACCTCACTGTAGCTTTCTTT.

The CDR3 protein is CASRPASRSQHF. CDR3 nucleotide sequence: TGTGCCAGCAGACCCGCCTCGCGGTCCCAGCATTTT. V is TRBV28 and J is TRBJ1-5; no firm D call. Trimming cost V 6 bases and J 11 bases, with 14 bases left between them. CDR1 and CDR2 from the germline V gene are MDHEN and SYDVKM. The CDR3 totals 12 residues.

This clonotype was seen repeatedly, ten times or more. The CDR3 loop is CASSSGLPSGEQFF. The CDR3 DNA reads TGTGCCAGCAGCTCGGGACTACCGAGCGGTGAGCAGTTCTTC. This sequence joins TRBV5-6 and TRBJ2-1, with 7 bases that match TRBD2. Germline V lookup: CDR1 SGHDT, CDR2 YYEEEE. Trimming took 3 bases from V and 9 from J; bases not matched to a gene: 9. The CDR3 runs 14 residues.

There are a few counts of this clonotype. The genes are TRBV5-1 and TRBJ2-4; a weak D match, TRBD1 (6 bases). Germline CDR1 and CDR2: SGHRS and YFSETQ. The CDR3 covers 16 residues. Trimming pared 0 bases from V and 0 bases from J, leaving 10 bases between. CDR3 bases: TGCGCCAGCAGCTTGGGGACAGACCTAGCCAAAAACATTCAGTACTTC. Encoded protein: CASSLGTDLAKNIQYF.